Listed below are T cell receptor beta chains from one sample, sequenced in a study. MiXCR, run by TCRdb on the 5' RACE reads, gives a single entry per CDR3 protein. This sample has some 44,000 distinct CDR3 sequences, with about 20% found just once. The sequenced sample consisted of Tregs sorted from blood. The receptors stem from a female donor with breast cancer. CDR3s include the opening cysteine and the closing phenylalanine or tryptophan. A D gene is named only where the DNA matches it firmly. Clone size, where shown, is once, few, many, or a class for clones that have expanded.

j_call d_call v_call clone_size cdr3_nt cdr3_aa
TRBJ1-1 NA TRBV4-1 many TGCGCCAGCAGCCACCGAGGCGGGAGGACTGAAGCTTTCTTT CASSHRGGRTEAFF
TRBJ2-7 TRBD2 TRBV5-5 NA TGTGCCGGCAGCTTAAGCGGCGGGAGGTCCTACGAGCAGTACTTC CAGSLSGGRSYEQYF
TRBJ2-2 NA TRBV5-1 NA TGCGCCAGCAGCTTGGATCCTTCCCTCTTCACCGGGGAGCTGTTTTTT CASSLDPSLFTGELFF
TRBJ2-2 NA TRBV5-1 NA TGCGCCAGCAGCTTGGTCAGGCAGAACACCGGGGAGCTGTTTTTT CASSLVRQNTGELFF
TRBJ2-1 TRBD2 TRBV6-6 many TGTGCCAGCAGACCAGGACTAGCGGTCTACAATGAGCAGTTCTTC CASRPGLAVYNEQFF
TRBJ2-1 TRBD2 TRBV7-8 NA TGTGCCAGCTCTCCCGCGCGGGGGGAGTACAATGAGCAGTTCTTC CASSPARGEYNEQFF
TRBJ2-5 TRBD2 TRBV7-2 NA TGTGCCAGCAGCTTCATACGGGAGGAGGAGACCCAGTACTTC CASSFIREEETQYF
TRBJ1-1 TRBD1 TRBV27 many TGTGCCAGCAGCTTCACAGGGGGCGGCACTGAAGCTTTCTTT CASSFTGGGTEAFF
TRBJ2-1 NA TRBV20-1 NA TGCAGTGCTTGGTTGGGGGAGGCGTCCTACAATGAGCAGTTCTTC CSAWLGEASYNEQFF
TRBJ2-3 TRBD2 TRBV5-1 many TGCGCCAGCAGTAGCGGGGGGGCCTCAGATACGCAGTATTTT CASSSGGASDTQYF
TRBJ2-7 TRBD1 TRBV20-1 many TGCAGTGCTAGAGACGTGGGCAGGGGGCATCTTTACGAGCAGTACTTC CSARDVGRGHLYEQYF
TRBJ2-7 NA TRBV15 few TGTGCCACCAGCAGAGTGGGGGCTGGGGAGCAGTACTTC CATSRVGAGEQYF
TRBJ2-3 NA TRBV9 NA TGTGCCAGCAGCACAAGGGAGCTAGCGATCGATACGCAGTATTTT CASSTRELAIDTQYF
TRBJ2-1 NA TRBV3-1 NA TGTGCCAGCAGCCAAGATTGGGGGAATGAGCAGTTCTTC CASSQDWGNEQFF
TRBJ2-7 NA TRBV18 NA TGTACCAGCTCACCAGGGCAGTTCGACGAGCAGAACTTC CTSSPGQFDEQNF
TRBJ1-1 TRBD1 TRBV5-1 NA TGCGCCAGCAGCGCGGGACAGGGGGTCGGCACTGGAGCTTTCTTT CASSAGQGVGTGAFF
TRBJ2-2 NA TRBV4-2 NA TGTGCCAGCAGCCAAGAGTCCCAGGTCGGCGGGGAGCTGTTTTTT CASSQESQVGGELFF
TRBJ2-7 NA TRBV27 few TGTGCCAGCAGGGACTCCCTGGGGTACGAGCAGTACTTC CASRDSLGYEQYF
TRBJ2-1 TRBD2 TRBV20-1 many TGCAGTGCTAGAGAGGGGACTAGTCTCAATGAGCAGTTCTTC CSAREGTSLNEQFF
TRBJ2-6 NA TRBV12-3/TRBV12-4 NA TGTGCCAGCAGTATCCTGGGTCTACAGGTGACCTCTGGGGCCAACGTCCTGACTTTC CASSILGLQVTSGANVLTF
TRBJ2-6 NA TRBV4-1 NA TGCGCCAGCAGCCAAGATCCCGGGGGGGCCAACGTCCTGACTTTC CASSQDPGGANVLTF
TRBJ2-1 TRBD1 TRBV20-1 NA TGCAGTGCTAGAGGGACAGGGGAGTACGTACTCTACAATGAGCAGTTCTTC CSARGTGEYVLYNEQFF
TRBJ2-7 TRBD2 TRBV5-1 NA TGCGCCAGCAGCCTCGCGGGAGGAAACTACGAGCAGTACTTC CASSLAGGNYEQYF
TRBJ1-5 TRBD1 TRBV7-6 few TGTGCCAGCAGCTTAAGGACAGGGGAAAGCAATCAGCCCCAGCATTTT CASSLRTGESNQPQHF
TRBJ1-3 NA TRBV5-5 few TGTGCCAGCAGCTTCGGGGAGAGAAACACCATATATTTT CASSFGERNTIYF
TRBJ2-1 TRBD2 TRBV20-1 NA TGCAGTACCCTCAGCGGGGAGGGGTCCTACAATGAGCAGTTCTTC CSTLSGEGSYNEQFF
TRBJ2-1 TRBD2 TRBV5-4 few TGTGCCAGCAGGGGGAAGCTTAGCGGGACACCCAATGAGCAGTTCTTC CASRGKLSGTPNEQFF
TRBJ2-6 TRBD1 TRBV4-2 few TGTGCCAGCAGACCTGCAGGGGGCTTGGGGGCCAACGTCCTGACTTTC CASRPAGGLGANVLTF
TRBJ2-1 NA TRBV18 once TGTGCCAGCTCACCCTCCGGGACGGGCCTTCGGGATGAGCAGTTCTTC CASSPSGTGLRDEQFF
TRBJ2-7 TRBD1 TRBV7-9 few TGTGCCAGCAGCTTAGTACAGGGGATAAACGAGCAGTACTTC CASSLVQGINEQYF
TRBJ2-4 NA TRBV7-9 NA TGTGCCAGCAGCTTAGCAGGGCCGTACATTCAGTACTTC CASSLAGPYIQYF
TRBJ2-1 TRBD2 TRBV5-1 few TGCGCCAGCAGCCACCAACTCCTAGCGGGAGGATTAAATGAGCAGTTCTTC CASSHQLLAGGLNEQFF
TRBJ2-1 TRBD2 TRBV11-2 NA TGTGCCAGCAGCACCCCTTCTAGCGGTCTCCCCCATGGTGAGCAGTTCTTC CASSTPSSGLPHGEQFF
TRBJ2-7 TRBD1 TRBV4-1 few TGCGCCAGCAGCCAGTGGACAGGGAACGAGCAGTACTTC CASSQWTGNEQYF
TRBJ2-1 TRBD2 TRBV12-3/TRBV12-4 NA TGTGCCAGCAGTGGGGGACTAGCGGGAGGGGAGAGCTCCTACAATGAGCAGTTCTTC CASSGGLAGGESSYNEQFF
TRBJ2-7 NA TRBV20-1 NA TGCAGTGCTGTAACTCCGGGACCTCTAAAAAACGAGCAGTACTTC CSAVTPGPLKNEQYF
TRBJ2-1 NA TRBV7-8 few TGTGCCAGCAGCTTAGCAGGCGACTACAATGAGCAGTTCTTC CASSLAGDYNEQFF
TRBJ2-3 NA TRBV15 NA TGTTCCACCAGCAGCGGGCGGGGCTACACAGATACGCAGTATTTT CSTSSGRGYTDTQYF
TRBJ2-7 NA TRBV12-3/TRBV12-4 medium-sized TGTGCCAGCAGTCTAACTTCCTACGAGCAGTACTTC CASSLTSYEQYF
TRBJ2-5 NA TRBV5-1 many TGCGCCAGCAGCTTCCAGGATTACCAAGAGACCCAGTACTTC CASSFQDYQETQYF
TRBJ2-7 NA TRBV30 NA TGTGCCTGGAGTCCGGGAGGGGGCAGGGACGAGCAGTACTTC CAWSPGGGRDEQYF
TRBJ2-5 NA TRBV6-5 many TGTGCCAGCAGCCCCCCCGGAGGGGAAGAGACCCAGTACTTC CASSPPGGEETQYF
TRBJ1-1 NA TRBV7-2 few TGTGCCAGCAGCTACTCAAGGGGGTCTTTTGAAGCTTTCTTT CASSYSRGSFEAFF
TRBJ2-7 NA TRBV4-1 many TGCGCCAGCAGCCAAGTTGGGCTCTACGAGCAGTACTTC CASSQVGLYEQYF
TRBJ2-1 TRBD1 TRBV24-1 few TGTGCCACCAGTGATTTGCAAGGGACAGGGGTGGGTGGTGAGCAGTTCTTC CATSDLQGTGVGGEQFF
TRBJ2-1 TRBD2 TRBV11-2 NA TGTGCCAGCAGCAGACAAGCGGGGAATTACGATGAGCAGTTCTTC CASSRQAGNYDEQFF
TRBJ2-1 NA TRBV29-1 many TGCAGCGTTACCCCTAGCTACTTAGGGAATGAGCAGTTCTTC CSVTPSYLGNEQFF
TRBJ2-1 TRBD2 TRBV5-1 few TGCGCCAGCAGCTTGGGCATCCTAGCGGGTTCGGTTCTATACAATGAGCAGTTCTTC CASSLGILAGSVLYNEQFF
TRBJ2-1 TRBD2 TRBV20-1 many TGCAGTGCTAGACAACATAGCGGGAGTCGTAATGAGCAGTTCTTC CSARQHSGSRNEQFF
TRBJ1-1 NA TRBV29-1 few TGCAGCGTTAGAGGGGAGGTCGACACTGAAGCTTTCTTT CSVRGEVDTEAFF